This T cell receptor beta chain was profiled in a study of monozygotic twins with inflammatory bowel disease. Study results and limitations: Healthy twins showed more clonotype sharing with others than IBD patients, especially patients with disease activity. Separate T cell subtypes could not be resolved from one another.

CDR1 is MGHRA and CDR2 is YSYEKL in the germline V gene. The CDR3 is made up of 19 amino acids. With no T cell sorting beforehand, total RNA was isolated from whole blood. For this clonotype: Its antigen remains unidentified.

The cDNA of both the TCRalpha and TCRbeta chains was subjected to two nested PCRs of approximately 16 and 9 cycles. TCRdb reprocessed the 5' RACE reads and reports one entry per CDR3 protein, with no DNA. The sample data list some 150,000 distinct CDR3 sequences. This clonotype was sampled from a human donor with ulcerative colitis or Crohn's disease, or a healthy co-twin of an affected twin (not recorded which). The chain couples TRBV4-1 to TRBJ2-2; TCRdb gives TRBD1 as the D gene, but with no DNA this cannot be confirmed. The sequencing sample was made of blood. The CDR3 region is CASSQDRNRQGVGTGELFF.